The 14 T cell receptor beta chains below were found in one sample sequenced in a study of blood T cell repertoires in COVID-19. Sequencing used immunoSEQ multiplex PCR; TCRdb keeps in-frame clones, though not all of them. In the table there are tens of thousands of clones, 70% to 90% of which are singletons. Sequencing was performed on peripheral blood. These TCRs come from a woman of 80 years or more with acute or convalescent COVID-19.

The rearrangement joins TRBV6-1 to TRBJ1-2; possibly TRBD1 for D (5 bases). V was clipped by 0 bases and J by 3 bases, with 5 bases between them. The germline CDR1 and CDR2 sequences are MNHNS and SASEGT. The CDR3 contains 13 residues. The CDR3, as DNA: TGTGCCAGCAGTGAAGCAGGGGACTATGGCTACACCTTC. It codes for CASSEAGDYGYTF.

This clone was seen a single time. CDR3 sequence reads: CASSESLAGGVGEAFF. Written as DNA, the CDR3 is TGCGCCAGCAGTGAGTCTTTGGCAGGGGGAGTTGGTGAAGCTTTCTTT. V usage is TRBV10-1 and J usage is TRBJ1-1; TRBD1 agrees at 7 bases. Germline V gene data show CDR1 as WNHNN and CDR2 as SYGVQD (reference sequence). J gave up 7 bases and V 0 bases, and 11 bases lay outside the gene matches. The CDR3 has 16 amino acids.

The genes are TRBV10-3 and TRBJ2-5; 7 bases map to TRBD1. Germline V lookup: CDR1 ENHRY, CDR2 SYGVKD. There are 14 residues in the CDR3. V lost 3 bases and J lost 6; bases outside the gene matches: 7. CDR3 sequence (DNA): TGTGCCATCAGTGACGAGGGGGCCGTGAAGACCCAGTACTTC. Translation: CAISDEGAVKTQYF.

The chain employs TRBV6-5 and TRBJ1-1; possibly TRBD1 for D (5 bases). CDR3 size: 14 residues. The germline V gene encodes CDR1 MNHEY and CDR2 SVGAGI. The V and J ends lost 7 bases and 1 base respectively, with 13 bases between them. In nucleotides, the CDR3 is TGTGCCAGCAATCTCGGAGGGGCGAACACTGAAGCTTTCTTT. Protein product: CASNLGGANTEAFF.

CDR3 region: CASSLGSWEITEAFF. CDR3 sequence (DNA): TGTGCCAGCAGCTTGGGTTCTTGGGAGATCACTGAAGCTTTCTTT. The rearrangement joins TRBV5-5 to TRBJ1-1; D not resolved. This CDR3 spans 15 amino acids. Germline-derived CDR1 and CDR2 are SGHKS and YYEKEE (reference sequence). Trimming removed 0 bases at V and 4 bases at J, with 13 bases between.

The chain links TRBV25-1 to TRBJ1-4; D ambiguous. CDR1 MGHDK and CDR2 SYGVNS come from the germline V gene. This CDR3 is 14 amino acids long. Between the trimmed V and J ends, which lost 2 bases and 7 bases, there was a span of 11 bases. Written as DNA, the CDR3 is TGTGCCAGCAGTGAAAACCCCCTAGGTGAAAAACTGTTTTTT. Amino acids: CASSENPLGEKLFF.

J is TRBJ2-3 and V is TRBV4-1; the match to TRBD2 covers 7 bases. Losses at the gene ends were 0 bases for V and 4 bases for J; bases not matched to a gene: 7. The CDR3 has 16 amino acids. From germline, CDR1 is MGHRA and CDR2 YSYEKL. The CDR3 sequence: CASSQDGAGVADTQYF. CDR3 DNA: TGCGCCAGCAGCCAAGATGGGGCGGGGGTGGCAGATACGCAGTATTTT.

The V gene is TRBV7-2, the J gene TRBJ1-2, with unresolved D. Germline assignment: CDR1 SGHTA and CDR2 FQGNSA. CDR3 size: 13 residues. Trimming left V 5 bases short and J 4 bases short, with 11 bases between. CDR3 loop: CASSKGGIYGYTF. CDR3 coding DNA: TGTGCCAGCAGCAAGGGCGGGATCTATGGCTACACCTTC.

The chain recombines TRBV27 with TRBJ2-5; 8 nucleotides line up with TRBD1. From germline, CDR1 is MNHEY and CDR2 SMNVEV (reference sequence). The CDR3 length is 16 residues. V lost 9 bases to trimming and J lost 5 bases; unmatched junction nucleotides: 17. In DNA form, the CDR3 reads TGTGCCAGTGGGGGGTCTTCCAGGGGGCGCCGGGAGACCCAGTACTTC. As protein: CASGGSSRGRRETQYF.

V gene TRBV7-2 combines with J gene TRBJ2-7; 9 nucleotides match TRBD1. V trimming: 1 base; J trimming: 6 bases; junction bases outside the gene matches: 4. This CDR3 is 14 amino acids long. Germline V gene data show CDR1 as SGHTA and CDR2 as FQGNSA. The CDR3 reads CASSLGGTGTEQYF. CDR3 DNA: TGTGCCAGCAGCTTAGGGGGGACAGGGACCGAGCAGTACTTC. Full variable domain (remainder filled in from reference TRBV7-2 and TRBJ2-7): GAGVSQSPSNKVTEKGKDVELRCDPISGHTALYWYRQSLGQGLEFLIYFQGNSAPDKSGLPSDRFSAERTGGSVSTLTIQRTQQEDSAVYLCASSLGGTGTEQYFGPGTRLTVT.

This chain connects TRBV5-6 to TRBJ2-2; D gene uncertain. The CDR3 is made up of 16 amino acids. Trimming removed 2 bases at V and 1 base at J, with 12 bases between. CDR1 and CDR2 (germline): SGHDT, YYEEEE. CDR3 DNA sequence: TGTGCCAGCAGCTTACCAGGTTTTCTGAACACCGGGGAGCTGTTTTTT. This encodes CASSLPGFLNTGELFF.

The chain employs TRBV3-1 (or the pseudogene TRBV3-2) and TRBJ1-1, with no clear D. The germline CDR1 and CDR2 sequences are LGHDT and YNNKEL (reference sequence). Trimming left V 2 bases short and J 2 bases short, with 6 bases between. The length of the CDR3 is 13 residues. The CDR3 region is CASSQTANTEAFF. The CDR3 bases are TGTGCCAGCAGCCAAACAGCCAACACTGAAGCTTTCTTT.

This rearrangement joins TRBV7-2 to TRBJ2-5; 14 positions match TRBD2. From germline, CDR1 is SGHTA and CDR2 FQGNSA. The J segment lost 6 bases and the V segment lost 5 bases, leaving 8 bases of the junction unmatched. The CDR3 length is 16 residues. In DNA, the CDR3 is TGTGCCAGCAGCCCGCGGACTAGCGGGGGGATACAGACCCAGTACTTC. Amino acids: CASSPRTSGGIQTQYF.

The table lists this clone with a few counts. V gene TRBV10-3 combines with J gene TRBJ1-2, with a tentative D call TRBD1 (6 bases). V lost 6 bases to trimming and J lost 0 bases, with 11 bases between them. The CDR3 spans 14 residues. Germline CDR1 reads ENHRY; CDR2 reads SYGVKD. CDR3 loop: CAISAGAANYGYTF. The CDR3 nucleotides read TGTGCCATCAGCGCAGGGGCAGCTAACTATGGCTACACCTTC.